Following are 14 T cell receptor beta chains from one sample sequenced in a study of blood T cell repertoires in COVID-19. The method was immunoSEQ multiplex PCR; TCRdb's version includes in-frame clones alone and lacks a portion of them. Here the sample spans 200,000 or so clones, about 82% being singletons. The specimen was peripheral blood. Receptor source: a woman in her 30s with acute or convalescent COVID-19.

This chain connects TRBV10-3 to TRBJ1-2; 9 bases are shared with TRBD1. The CDR3 contains 17 residues. Germline lookup yields CDR1 ENHRY and CDR2 SYGVKD. The J segment lost 0 bases and the V segment lost 3 bases, leaving 8 bases of the junction unmatched. CDR3 residues: CAISDRDRVGSNYGYTF. Here the CDR3 DNA reads TGTGCCATCAGTGATAGGGACAGGGTGGGATCTAACTATGGCTACACCTTC.

The chain carries TRBV5-6 and TRBJ2-7; 7 bases are a match to TRBD2. J gave up 7 bases and V 2 bases, and 9 bases lay outside the gene matches. Looked up from germline, CDR1 is SGHDT and CDR2 is YYEEEE. This CDR3 region has 14 residues. The CDR3 DNA follows: TGTGCCAGCAGCTTAATGTCGGGAGGACTGGAGCAGTACTTC. Protein product: CASSLMSGGLEQYF. Drawing the rest from reference TRBV5-6 and TRBJ2-7, the complete variable domain is DAGVTQSPTHLIKTRGQQVTLRCSPKSGHDTVSWYQQALGQGPQFIFQYYEEEERQRGNFPDRFSGHQFPNYSSELNVNALLLGDSALYLCASSLMSGGLEQYFGPGTRLTVT.

This chain joins TRBV4-1 and TRBJ1-6; the D gene is possibly TRBD1 (6 bases). The CDR3 spans 15 residues. V gave up 0 bases and J gave up 11 bases, with 14 bases separating them. Germline V lookup: CDR1 MGHRA, CDR2 YSYEKL. The CDR3: CASSQDQGQPTPLHF. The CDR3 bases are TGCGCCAGCAGCCAAGATCAAGGACAGCCAACACCCCTCCACTTT.

The chain uses TRBV10-3 and TRBJ2-7; 9 bases align to TRBD2. The V gene's germline CDR1 is ENHRY and CDR2 SYGVKD. The CDR3 spans 16 residues. With V trimmed by 0 bases and J by 2 bases, 5 bases remained unmatched. CDR3 sequence: CAISESGGRVTYEQYF. In DNA form, the CDR3 reads TGTGCCATCAGTGAGTCAGGCGGGAGGGTTACCTACGAGCAGTACTTC.

The gene calls are TRBV28 and TRBJ1-1; D gene unclear. CDR3 size: 17 residues. The V end was cut by 5 bases, the J end by 5 bases, with 24 bases between. Germline CDR1 is MDHEN and CDR2 is SYDVKM. The CDR3 loop is CASSPIPIQSSGTEAFF. The CDR3 DNA reads as TGTGCCAGCAGTCCAATACCCATACAGTCCTCTGGAACTGAAGCTTTCTTT.

The chain links TRBV27 to TRBJ1-5; 8 positions match TRBD1. CDR3 length: 14 residues. V dropped 6 bases and J dropped 7; count of bases not matched to a gene: 8. Germline CDR1 reads MNHEY; CDR2 reads SMNVEV (reference sequence). The DNA for the CDR3 is TGTGCCAGCAGATCAGGGGGCGCCGGACAGCCCCAGCATTTT. This sequence encodes CASRSGGAGQPQHF.

The gene calls are TRBV5-1 and TRBJ1-4; D gene unclear. Germline values: CDR1 SGHRS, CDR2 YFSETQ. The CDR3 has 15 amino acids. The V and J ends lost 0 bases and 3 bases respectively, with 9 bases between them. CDR3 loop: CASSLGARANEKLFF. Here the CDR3 DNA reads TGCGCCAGCAGCTTGGGGGCGCGAGCTAATGAAAAACTGTTTTTT.

The V gene is TRBV5-1, the J gene TRBJ2-7; 13 nucleotides line up with TRBD2. The length of the CDR3 is 16 residues. Unmatched junction bases numbered 2, after V lost 0 bases and J lost 2 bases. The V gene's germline CDR1 is SGHRS and CDR2 YFSETQ. The CDR3 spells CASSLGLAGGTYEQYF. The CDR3 nucleotides are TGCGCCAGCAGCTTGGGACTAGCGGGAGGAACCTACGAGCAGTACTTC.

The V gene is TRBV7-9, the J gene TRBJ1-1, with D possibly TRBD1 on 5 matching bases. The CDR3 sequence is 13 residues long. V shed 5 bases and J shed 3 bases, with 10 bases lying between them. Germline V CDR1 and CDR2: SEHNR, FQNEAQ (reference sequence). The CDR3 coding sequence is TGTGCCAGCAGCCCCGGGGGATACACTGAAGCTTTCTTT. Translation: CASSPGGYTEAFF.

The chain has TRBV19 and TRBJ2-2; D unclear. Trimming removed 1 base from V and 2 bases from J, with 5 bases in between. In germline, CDR1 is LNHDA, CDR2 SQIVND (reference sequence). The length of the CDR3 is 14 residues. The CDR3 loop reads CASSIATNTGELFF. The CDR3 DNA is TGTGCCAGTAGTATAGCCACAAACACCGGGGAGCTGTTTTTT.

The chain links TRBV5-6 to TRBJ1-2, with a weak D call TRBD1 (6 bases). The germline V gene has CDR1 SGHDT and CDR2 YYEEEE. Trimming took 1 base from V and 2 from J, leaving 15 bases between them. The CDR3 has 16 amino acids. CDR3 sequence (DNA): TGTGCCAGCAGCTTGAGCCCTTCTACAGGGAACTATGGCTACACCTTC. This encodes CASSLSPSTGNYGYTF.

The chain employs TRBV5-6 and TRBJ2-1, with TRBD2 matching 9 bases. Per the germline V gene, CDR1 is SGHDT and CDR2 is YYEEEE. J gave up 6 bases and V 1 base, and 11 bases lay outside the gene matches. The CDR3 totals 17 residues. The CDR3 DNA reads as TGTGCCAGCAGCTTGTTAGCGGGGGCTCCTCGGGGCAATGAGCAGTTCTTC. The encoded protein is CASSLLAGAPRGNEQFF.

The rearrangement links TRBV24-1 to TRBJ2-3; a possible D gene is TRBD1 (8 bases). V was clipped by 6 bases and J by 0 bases, with 27 bases between them. The CDR3 sequence is 20 residues long. Germline V gene sequence: CDR1 KGHDR, CDR2 SFDVKD. The CDR3 DNA reads TGTGCCACCAGTCCCCGGGGAGGGACAGGTCTTACTTTTAGCACAGATACGCAGTATTTT. Translating it yields CATSPRGGTGLTFSTDTQYF.

This sequence joins TRBV7-3 and TRBJ1-1; no clear D gene. Germline lookup yields CDR1 SGHTA and CDR2 FQGTGA. V was shortened by 5 bases and J by 11 bases, with 18 bases between the two germline ends. CDR3 size: 13 residues. CDR3 in DNA: TGTGCCAGCAGCCCACAGCCCGGGGTCCTGGCTTTCTTT. Encoded protein: CASSPQPGVLAFF.